These 27 T cell receptor beta chains came from one sample sequenced in a study of cytomegalovirus exposure and HLA in healthy donors. PCR involved 60 Vbeta and 13 Jbeta primers. Method: immunoSEQ multiplex PCR; TCRdb's copy keeps in-frame clones and lacks some. The sample includes roughly 150,000 clones, 79% seen only once; the top ten take about 7%. Material: PBMCs. The receptors here all came from a man aged 35 to 55 in good health and CMV-seropositive.

The chain is built from TRBV5-1 and TRBJ2-1; TRBD2 matches 7 bases. This CDR3 has 13 amino acids. J gave up 8 bases and V 0 bases, and 2 bases lay outside the gene matches. Germline V gene sequence: CDR1 SGHRS, CDR2 YFSETQ. Written as DNA, the CDR3 is TGCGCCAGCAGCTTGGGGGGGAGGGATGAGCAGTTCTTC. It yields the protein CASSLGGRDEQFF. The variable domain in full, with the rest retrieved from reference TRBV5-1 and TRBJ2-1, is KAGVTQTPRYLIKTRGQQVTLSCSPISGHRSVSWYQQTPGQGLQFLFEYFSETQRNKGNFPGRFSGRQFSNSRSEMNVSTLELGDSALYLCASSLGGRDEQFFGPGTRLTVL.

This clone was seen a few times. CDR3 residues: CASSLRTGPTGELFF. The CDR3 bases are TGTGCCAGCAGTTTACGGACAGGGCCAACCGGGGAGCTGTTTTTT. This chain uses TRBV27 with TRBJ2-2; 8 positions match TRBD1. Trimming at V came to 2 bases and at J to 5 bases, leaving 4 bases not matched to a gene. There are 15 residues in the CDR3. Germline CDR1 and CDR2: MNHEY and SMNVEV (reference sequence).

The chain links TRBV5-6 to TRBJ1-1, with D possibly being TRBD1 (6 bases). V dropped 0 bases and J dropped 4 bases, with 13 bases sitting between them. The CDR3 sequence is 15 residues long. The V gene's germline CDR1 is SGHDT and CDR2 YYEEEE. As DNA, the CDR3 is TGTGCCAGCAGCTTGGGGGGGCTCGGCGGCACTGAAGCTTTCTTT. This encodes CASSLGGLGGTEAFF.

In DNA form, the CDR3 reads TGTGCCAACGGACTAGCCCCCGACACCGGGGAGCTGTTTTTT. Translating it yields CANGLAPDTGELFF. This rearrangement joins TRBV6-1 to TRBJ2-2; 8 nucleotides line up with TRBD2. The CDR3 spans 14 residues. Germline V gene data show CDR1 as MNHNS and CDR2 as SASEGT. After removal of 10 bases from V and 3 bases from J, the junction contained 7 bases not matched to a gene.

This clone occurred a few times. This chain links TRBV4-1 with TRBJ2-2; D call uncertain. Trimming stripped 7 bases from V and 1 base from J, with 19 bases between. The CDR3 spans 17 residues. Per the germline V gene, CDR1 is MGHRA and CDR2 is YSYEKL. In nucleotides, the CDR3 is TGCGCCAGCAACCCCCAACTAAGCCTTGTGAACACCGGGGAGCTGTTTTTT. This translates into CASNPQLSLVNTGELFF.

The CDR3, as DNA: TGTGCCAGCTCACTAGGGCAGGGGGCTAACGCACTGATCAGCAATGAGCAGTTCTTC. Its translation is CASSLGQGANALISNEQFF. The gene calls are TRBV18 and TRBJ2-1, with 8 bases matching TRBD1. With 4 bases clipped from V and 6 bases from J, the junction kept 20 bases outside the gene matches. CDR1 and CDR2 from the germline V gene are KGHSH and LQKENI. CDR3 length: 19 residues. Full variable domain (remainder filled in from reference TRBV18 and TRBJ2-1): NAGVMQNPRHLVRRRGQEARLRCSPMKGHSHVYWYRQLPEEGLKFMVYLQKENIIDESGMPKERFSAEFPKEGPSILRIQQVVRGDSAAYFCASSLGQGANALISNEQFFGPGTRLTVL.

This clone was detected once. This rearrangement joins TRBV19 to TRBJ1-2; 8 nucleotides agree with TRBD1. With 4 bases clipped from V and 3 bases from J, the junction kept 1 base outside the gene matches. Germline-derived CDR1 and CDR2 are LNHDA and SQIVND (reference sequence). The CDR3 runs to 13 residues. The CDR3 sequence is CASSTTGDYGYTF. The CDR3 region has the DNA TGTGCCAGTAGTACGACAGGGGACTATGGCTACACCTTC.

There are a few counts of this clone. This chain uses TRBV6-5 with TRBJ1-1; 9 nucleotides align to TRBD1. This CDR3 spans 15 amino acids. The V and J ends lost 2 bases and 8 bases, in that order; junction bases with no gene match: 9. Per the germline V gene, CDR1 is MNHEY and CDR2 is SVGAGI. The DNA of the CDR3 is TGTGCCAGCAGTTACGGGACAGGGTTTGGGACGGAAGCTTTCTTT. It encodes CASSYGTGFGTEAFF.

This chain connects TRBV19 to TRBJ2-7; TRBD1 matches at 7 bases. The CDR3 loop spans 13 amino acids. The germline gives CDR1 LNHDA, CDR2 SQIVND (reference sequence). Trimming removed 3 bases from V and 3 bases from J; junction bases left unmatched: 2. CDR3 nucleotides: TGTGCCAGTAGTATCCCAGGGGGCTACGAGCAGTACTTC. The encoded protein is CASSIPGGYEQYF.

V is TRBV11-2 and J is TRBJ2-6; no clear D. Germline V gene lookup returns CDR1 SGHAT and CDR2 FQNNGV. V was shortened by 2 bases and J by 0 bases, with 5 bases between the two germline ends. The length of the CDR3 is 15 residues. CDR3: CASSLSLSGANVLTF. The CDR3 region has the DNA TGTGCCAGCAGCTTATCACTCTCTGGGGCCAACGTCCTGACTTTC.

The chain links TRBV2 to TRBJ1-1, with 9 bases lining up with TRBD1. Germline V lookup: CDR1 SNHLY, CDR2 FYNNEI. The CDR3 covers 13 residues. V dropped 7 bases and J dropped 12; count of bases not matched to a gene: 12. This CDR3 reads CASTYGGQGKTFF. The CDR3 nucleotides are TGTGCCAGCACCTACGGGGGACAGGGCAAGACTTTCTTT.

The table lists this clone with a few counts. The CDR3 protein is CASSDPGQGDTEAFF. Written as DNA, the CDR3 is TGTGCCAGCAGTGACCCGGGACAGGGGGACACTGAAGCTTTCTTT. This rearrangement joins TRBV6-1 to TRBJ1-1; the match to TRBD1 covers 11 bases. Trimming cost V 3 bases and J 3 bases; bases outside gene matches: 3. The length of the CDR3 is 15 residues. Germline CDR1 and CDR2: MNHNS and SASEGT.

J is TRBJ1-1 and V is TRBV28; 10 nucleotides agree with TRBD1. Germline CDR1 MDHEN, CDR2 SYDVKM. The CDR3 runs 14 residues. V lost 4 bases to trimming and J lost 5 bases; unmatched junction nucleotides: 4. The CDR3 sequence is CASSSPGQGTEAFF. As DNA, the CDR3 is TGTGCCAGCAGTTCACCGGGACAGGGGACTGAAGCTTTCTTT. Full variable domain (rest looked up from reference TRBV28 and TRBJ1-1): DVKVTQSSRYLVKRTGEKVFLECVQDMDHENMFWYRQDPGLGLRLIYFSYDVKMKEKGDIPEGYSVSREKKERFSLILESASTNQTSMYLCASSSPGQGTEAFFGQGTRLTVV.

V gene TRBV19 combines with J gene TRBJ1-3; the match to TRBD1 covers 8 bases. This CDR3 is built from 15 residues. V was pared by 5 bases and J by 4 bases, with 7 bases of the junction left unmatched. Germline V lookup: CDR1 LNHDA, CDR2 SQIVND (reference sequence). In DNA, the CDR3 is TGTGCCAGTAGTCCTTGGACAGGGAGAGGAAACACCATATATTTT. This codes for CASSPWTGRGNTIYF.

The genes are TRBV4-1 and TRBJ1-1; the D is unclear. Trimming left V 2 bases short and J 4 bases short, with 11 bases between. The CDR3 covers 14 residues. The germline gives CDR1 MGHRA, CDR2 YSYEKL. The CDR3 DNA reads as TGCGCCAGCAGCCAAAGAGGATCGCTCACTGAAGCTTTCTTT. Amino acid sequence: CASSQRGSLTEAFF.

This clone was counted once. This chain uses TRBV28 with TRBJ2-3; D possibly corresponds to TRBD2 (5 bases). The CDR3 consists of 16 residues. V shed 6 bases and J shed 5 bases, with 21 bases lying between them. Germline V gene data show CDR1 as MDHEN and CDR2 as SYDVKM. The CDR3 region is CASSPPSLDGVDTQYF. The CDR3 bases are TGTGCCAGCAGCCCACCTTCCCTAGACGGGGTAGATACGCAGTATTTT.

This clone has just one count. J is TRBJ2-1 and V is TRBV9; 10 bases are a match to TRBD2. V lost 1 base and J lost 7; bases outside the gene matches: 5. CDR1 is SGDLS, CDR2 YYNGEE, per germline. The CDR3 length is 15 residues. This CDR3 reads CASSVLAGAANEQFF. For the CDR3, the DNA is TGTGCCAGCAGCGTACTAGCGGGAGCGGCAAATGAGCAGTTCTTC.

Concerning this clone: The junction does not match germline at one end; this may be a read error. The chain uses TRBV6-6 and TRBJ1-5, with a tentative D call TRBD1 (6 bases). The CDR3 runs to 16 residues. The V gene's germline CDR1 is MNHNY and CDR2 SVGAGI (reference sequence). The CDR3 bases are TGTGCCAGCTCACATAACGGGGCGGGGGACAATCGGCCCCAGCATTTT. This codes for CASSHNGAGDNRPQHF.

This clone was seen just once. This chain connects TRBV9 to TRBJ2-5; D is undetermined. V was clipped by 3 bases and J by 5 bases, with 11 bases between them. The CDR3 sequence is 13 residues long. CDR1 and CDR2 from the germline V gene are SGDLS and YYNGEE. The CDR3 loop is CASSGAPRETQYF. CDR3 coding DNA: TGTGCCAGCAGCGGCGCCCCCCGGGAGACCCAGTACTTC.

This clone has a single count. J is TRBJ2-4 and V is TRBV19, with D maybe TRBD2 (6 bases). CDR1 is LNHDA and CDR2 is SQIVND in the germline V gene (reference sequence). V was pared by 4 bases and J by 6 bases, with 22 bases between. The CDR3 consists of 17 residues. CDR3 sequence: CASSRRGSGEGRNIQYF. CDR3 DNA: TGTGCCAGTAGTAGGAGGGGTTCGGGAGAAGGTAGAAACATTCAGTACTTC.

This clone occurred once. CDR3: CSVDPQDYGYTF. DNA of the CDR3: TGCAGCGTTGACCCCCAGGACTATGGCTACACCTTC. The rearrangement uses TRBV29-1 and TRBJ1-2; the D is unclear. Germline V lookup: CDR1 SQVTM, CDR2 ANQGSEA. The CDR3 is 12 residues long. V was trimmed by 3 bases and J by 3 bases, leaving 8 bases between them. Combining the CDR3 with reference TRBV29-1 and TRBJ1-2 gives the whole variable domain SAVISQKPSRDICQRGTSLTIQCQVDSQVTMMFWYRQQPGQSLTLIATANQGSEATYESGFVIDKFPISRPNLTFSTLTVSNMSPEDSSIYLCSVDPQDYGYTFGSGTRLTVV.

Notes on this clone: Different DNA sequences within this sample yield the same CDR3. The rearrangement uses TRBV18 and TRBJ1-1; TRBD1 aligns across 8 bases. J lost 1 base, V lost 4 bases, and 2 bases had no gene match. CDR1 KGHSH and CDR2 LQKENI come from the germline V gene. The CDR3 sequence is 14 residues long. This CDR3 reads CASSRGQGNTEAFF. DNA for the CDR3: TGTGCCAGCTCACGAGGACAGGGGAACACTGAAGCTTTCTTT. The full variable domain, with the rest looked up from reference TRBV18 and TRBJ1-1, is NAGVMQNPRHLVRRRGQEARLRCSPMKGHSHVYWYRQLPEEGLKFMVYLQKENIIDESGMPKERFSAEFPKEGPSILRIQQVVRGDSAAYFCASSRGQGNTEAFFGQGTRLTVV.

The CDR3 protein is CSVEGDRGYNYGYTF. The CDR3 nucleotides are TGCAGCGTTGAAGGGGACAGGGGATACAACTATGGCTACACCTTC. The genes are TRBV29-1 and TRBJ1-2; 10 nucleotides match TRBD1. From germline, CDR1 is SQVTM and CDR2 ANQGSEA. Trimming cost V 1 base and J 2 bases; bases outside gene matches: 4. The CDR3 sequence is 15 residues long. Supplemented by reference TRBV29-1 and TRBJ1-2, the full variable domain reads SAVISQKPSRDICQRGTSLTIQCQVDSQVTMMFWYRQQPGQSLTLIATANQGSEATYESGFVIDKFPISRPNLTFSTLTVSNMSPEDSSIYLCSVEGDRGYNYGYTFGSGTRLTVV.

The V call is TRBV4-2, the J call TRBJ1-5; unclear D gene. This CDR3 contains 16 residues. Deletions cut 0 bases from V and 0 bases from J, with 9 bases between. Looked up from germline, CDR1 is LGHNA and CDR2 is YNFKEQ. The CDR3 DNA reads as TGTGCCAGCAGCCAAGATCTGGCCCTTAGCAATCAGCCCCAGCATTTT. Translation gives CASSQDLALSNQPQHF.

The rearrangement uses TRBV19 and TRBJ2-6, with 10 bases that match TRBD1. The CDR3 extends over 16 amino acids. Germline CDR1 LNHDA, CDR2 SQIVND (reference sequence). V lost 7 bases to trimming and J lost 4 bases; unmatched junction nucleotides: 7. CDR3 residues: CASTGQGQSGANVLTF. The CDR3 nucleotides are TGTGCCAGTACGGGACAGGGGCAGTCCGGGGCCAACGTCCTGACTTTC.

V and J are TRBV25-1 and TRBJ2-2; TRBD2 matches at 7 bases. Unmatched junction bases numbered 10, after V lost 5 bases and J lost 7 bases. The CDR3 is 15 amino acids. Germline CDR1 MGHDK, CDR2 SYGVNS. CDR3 nucleotide sequence: TGTGCCAGCAGTAAAACCGCGGGAGACGTCGGGGAGCTGTTTTTT. Protein: CASSKTAGDVGELFF. Full variable domain (remainder filled in from reference TRBV25-1 and TRBJ2-2): EADIYQTPRYLVIGTGKKITLECSQTMGHDKMYWYQQDPGMELHLIHYSYGVNSTEKGDLSSESTVSRIRTEHFPLTLESARPSHTSQYLCASSKTAGDVGELFFGEGSRLTVL.

J is TRBJ2-3 and V is TRBV19; 8 bases are shared with TRBD2. In germline, CDR1 is LNHDA, CDR2 SQIVND (reference sequence). Losses at the gene ends were 7 bases for V and 3 bases for J; bases not matched to a gene: 6. This CDR3 contains 14 residues. The CDR3: CASTPRGGTDTQYF. CDR3 DNA sequence: TGTGCCAGTACCCCTCGGGGGGGGACAGATACGCAGTATTTT.